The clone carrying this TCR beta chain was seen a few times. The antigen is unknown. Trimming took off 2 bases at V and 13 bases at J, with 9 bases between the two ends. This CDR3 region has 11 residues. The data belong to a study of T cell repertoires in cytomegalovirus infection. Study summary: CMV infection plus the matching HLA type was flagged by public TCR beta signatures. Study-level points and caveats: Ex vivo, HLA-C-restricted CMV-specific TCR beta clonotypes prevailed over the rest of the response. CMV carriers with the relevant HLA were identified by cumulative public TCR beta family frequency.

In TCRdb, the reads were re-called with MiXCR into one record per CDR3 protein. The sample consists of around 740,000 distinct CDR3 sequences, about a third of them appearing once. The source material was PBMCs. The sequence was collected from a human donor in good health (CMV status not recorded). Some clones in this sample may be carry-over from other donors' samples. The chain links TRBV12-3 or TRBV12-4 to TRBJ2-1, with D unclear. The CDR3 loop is CASSLSGIQFF. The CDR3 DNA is TGTGCCAGCAGTTTATCGGGCATCCAGTTCTTC.